This T cell receptor (beta chain) was sequenced in a study of shared clonotypes between healthy human individuals. Germline assignment: CDR1 SGHTA and CDR2 FQGNSA. The CDR3 length is 13 residues. Deletions cut 1 base from V and 7 bases from J, with 8 bases between. This clone showed up just once. Its antigen remains unidentified. The data were produced by immunoSEQ multiplex PCR, yet TCRdb's version contains in-frame clones alone and is incomplete. The table lists over a million clones, 75% to 80% of them singletons. Study-level results: It was observed that roughly 5.5% of naive CD4 clonotypes were shared across several donors. A reduction in generation probabilities was seen for non-shared clonotypes relative to those shared by all four donors. Limitation of the genetic and exposure-history diversity represented came from the few donors.

The chain combines TRBV7-2 with TRBJ2-1; D not certain. Sample: memory CD4+ T cells from PBMCs. Noted subset: CD45RA-negative fraction. The receptor comes from a man aged 18 to 35 in good health. Some clones in this sample may be carry-over from other donors' samples. The CDR3 DNA reads TGTGCCAGCAGCTTAGAAGTTACGAATGAGCAGTTCTTC. Protein: CASSLEVTNEQFF.